The 14 T cell receptor beta chains reported below all come from one sample, sequenced in a study of beta chain features in type 1 diabetes. cDNA synthesis used the whole RNA isolate, giving expressed TCRB sequences. Profiled with immunoSEQ multiplex PCR; TCRdb holds only in-frame clones, not every one. The table lists 450,000 or so clones, around 10% of them singletons. The sample was naive CD4+ T cells from blood. The receptor source for this set is a woman aged 18-29 years in good health.

This clone was observed a few times. The chain combines TRBV2 with TRBJ2-5, with D possibly being TRBD1 (5 bases). CDR1 is SNHLY, CDR2 FYNNEI, per germline. V was clipped by 5 bases and J by 3 bases, with 13 bases between them. The CDR3 runs to 14 residues. In DNA form, the CDR3 reads TGTGCCAGCAGTCAGGATAGGGGAAAAGAGACCCAGTACTTC. This encodes CASSQDRGKETQYF. Together with reference TRBV2 and TRBJ2-5, the CDR3 gives the full variable domain: EPEVTQTPSHQVTQMGQEVILRCVPISNHLYFYWYRQILGQKVEFLVSFYNNEISEKSEIFDDQFSVERPDGSNFTLKIRSTKLEDSAMYFCASSQDRGKETQYFGPGTRLLVL.

V and J are TRBV5-6 and TRBJ2-3, with D hard to call. V lost 4 bases and J 0 bases, leaving 15 bases between the germline ends. Germline CDR1 reads SGHDT; CDR2 reads YYEEEE. CDR3 length: 16 residues. The CDR3 region is CASSPHRRRSTDTQYF. CDR3 sequence (DNA): TGTGCCAGCAGCCCTCATCGACGGAGAAGCACAGATACGCAGTATTTT.

This sequence joins TRBV6-6 and TRBJ2-6; no clear D gene. Trimming shortened V by 5 bases and J by 2 bases, and 7 bases separated the two germline ends. The CDR3 totals 14 residues. CDR1 is MNHNY and CDR2 is SVGAGI in the germline V gene (reference sequence). The DNA for the CDR3 is TGTGCCAGCAGTCTCCCAGCTGGGGCCAACGTCCTGACTTTC. It codes for CASSLPAGANVLTF.

This clone showed up just a few times. The chain has TRBV4-1 and TRBJ1-2, with a tentative D call TRBD1 (6 bases). V gave up 4 bases and J gave up 4 bases, with 19 bases separating them. CDR1 and CDR2 (germline): MGHRA, YSYEKL. The CDR3 extends over 16 amino acids. CDR3 nucleotides: TGCGCCAGCAGCCTCCAAGAGCGGGACACCGCCTATGGCTACACCTTC. Translated, it gives CASSLQERDTAYGYTF.

The chain is built from TRBV29-1 and TRBJ2-3, with a possible D match to TRBD2 (7 bases). The germline V gene encodes CDR1 SQVTM and CDR2 ANQGSEA. CDR3 length: 14 residues. V was clipped by 4 bases and J by 3 bases, with 14 bases between them. The CDR3 DNA reads as TGCAGCGTTGCTAAGGGGGGACTAACAGATACGCAGTATTTT. Its translation is CSVAKGGLTDTQYF.

V is TRBV7-3 and J is TRBJ2-2; either TRBD1 or TRBD2 may fit D (5 bases each). The germline CDR1 and CDR2 sequences are SGHTA and FQGTGA. The CDR3 sequence is 16 residues long. V gave up 5 bases and J gave up 5 bases, with 18 bases separating them. The CDR3 loop reads CASSATGRSETGELFF. The CDR3 DNA reads TGTGCCAGCAGCGCAACGGGACGGTCCGAAACCGGGGAGCTGTTTTTT.

This clone was seen only a few times. Additional DNA sequences in this sample encode the identical CDR3. The V gene is TRBV18, the J gene TRBJ2-5; the D is unclear. This CDR3 comprises 12 residues. Germline lookup yields CDR1 KGHSH and CDR2 LQKENI. V was shortened by 3 bases and J by 2 bases, with 4 bases between the two germline ends. The CDR3 sequence: CASSPPQETQYF. In DNA, the CDR3 is TGTGCCAGCTCACCGCCTCAAGAGACCCAGTACTTC.

Turning to this clone: Different DNA sequences within this sample yield the same CDR3. This chain connects TRBV9 to TRBJ2-5; no definite D call. The CDR3 contains 12 residues. Germline V gene data show CDR1 as SGDLS and CDR2 as YYNGEE. V was cut by 1 base and J by 4 bases, with 5 bases left in between. The CDR3: CASSVRGETQYF. The CDR3 DNA reads as TGTGCCAGCAGCGTACGAGGAGAGACCCAGTACTTC.

A few counts support this clone. The chain links TRBV4-1 to TRBJ2-1; D is ambiguous. Germline V gene sequence: CDR1 MGHRA, CDR2 YSYEKL. The CDR3 is made up of 11 amino acids. Trimming cost V 4 bases and J 5 bases, with 3 bases left between them. The CDR3: CASSRHNEQFF. Here the CDR3 DNA reads TGCGCCAGCAGCCGGCACAATGAGCAGTTCTTC.

This sequence joins TRBV19 and TRBJ2-6; D is undetermined. The CDR3 covers 14 residues. Germline CDR1 and CDR2: LNHDA and SQIVND (reference sequence). Trimming left V 9 bases short and J 4 bases short, with 13 bases between. The chain's CDR3 is CASTPFGGANVLTF. CDR3 DNA: TGTGCCAGCACCCCCTTTGGGGGGGCCAACGTCCTGACTTTC.

V is TRBV4-3 and J is TRBJ2-3, with TRBD2 as a possible D gene (5 bases). Germline V lookup: CDR1 LGHNA, CDR2 YSLEER. V lost 2 bases to trimming and J lost 2 bases, with 11 bases between them. The CDR3 runs to 15 residues. The CDR3 spells CASSQSGEITDTQYF. In DNA form, the CDR3 reads TGCGCCAGCAGCCAATCCGGGGAGATCACAGATACGCAGTATTTT.

The chain links TRBV5-1 to TRBJ2-1, with 13 bases fitting TRBD2. CDR1 is SGHRS and CDR2 is YFSETQ in the germline V gene. Germline trimming cut 4 bases from V and 7 bases from J; bases unmatched to any gene: 11. The CDR3 consists of 17 residues. In DNA form, the CDR3 reads TGCGCCAGCAGCGTTCGACTAGCGGGAGGAGGGAGAAATGAGCAGTTCTTC. Encoded protein: CASSVRLAGGGRNEQFF. Full variable domain (outside the CDR3, taken from reference TRBV5-1 and TRBJ2-1): KAGVTQTPRYLIKTRGQQVTLSCSPISGHRSVSWYQQTPGQGLQFLFEYFSETQRNKGNFPGRFSGRQFSNSRSEMNVSTLELGDSALYLCASSVRLAGGGRNEQFFGPGTRLTVL.

Only a few counts were recorded for this clone. V is TRBV14 and J is TRBJ2-7; D gene ambiguous. The germline gives CDR1 SGHDN, CDR2 FVKESK. The CDR3 loop spans 13 amino acids. V lost 8 bases and J lost 7, with 18 bases in between. The CDR3 coding sequence is TGTGCCAGCCGAAAGTTGCGGAGTCGGGAGCAGTACTTC. Translating it yields CASRKLRSREQYF. The entire variable domain, with the rest obtained from reference TRBV14 and TRBJ2-7, is as follows: EAGVTQFPSHSVIEKGQTVTLRCDPISGHDNLYWYRRVMGKEIKFLLHFVKESKQDESGMPNNRFLAERTGGTYSTLKVQPAELEDSGVYFCASRKLRSREQYFGPGTRLTVT.

This clone has a handful of counts. The chain has TRBV25-1 and TRBJ1-2; D not resolved. The germline gives CDR1 MGHDK, CDR2 SYGVNS. Trimming shortened V by 4 bases and J by 11 bases, and 5 bases separated the two germline ends. This CDR3 region has 9 residues. This CDR3 reads CASSVSYTF. CDR3 DNA sequence: TGTGCCAGCAGTGTTTCGTACACCTTC.